This T cell receptor (beta chain) was sequenced during a study of T-cell reconstitution after alpha-beta-depleted transplantation in children. V shed 4 bases, J shed 6 bases, and the junction held 16 bases outside the gene matches. The germline gives CDR1 SGHRS, CDR2 YFSETQ. The CDR3 is made up of 17 amino acids. The TCRbeta library incorporated unique molecular identifiers. TCRdb fed the PCR reads into MiXCR, producing one record per CDR3 protein. The table shows some 350,000 distinct CDR3 sequences, with 15% to 20% occurring only once. The sequencing used PBMCs, mostly from graft donor cells, collected 360 days after TCRalphabeta/CD19-depleted stem cell transplant. The chain links TRBV5-1 to TRBJ2-4; 7 bases map to TRBD2. The sequence derives from a male patient between 2 and 15 years old who had a stem cell transplant for acute lymphoblastic leukemia, so the T cells may come from the graft donor. For the CDR3, the DNA is TGCGCCAGCAGCCCCCTGCGGCGGGAGTCTTCGGGAAACATTCAGTACTTC. Translated, it gives CASSPLRRESSGNIQYF.